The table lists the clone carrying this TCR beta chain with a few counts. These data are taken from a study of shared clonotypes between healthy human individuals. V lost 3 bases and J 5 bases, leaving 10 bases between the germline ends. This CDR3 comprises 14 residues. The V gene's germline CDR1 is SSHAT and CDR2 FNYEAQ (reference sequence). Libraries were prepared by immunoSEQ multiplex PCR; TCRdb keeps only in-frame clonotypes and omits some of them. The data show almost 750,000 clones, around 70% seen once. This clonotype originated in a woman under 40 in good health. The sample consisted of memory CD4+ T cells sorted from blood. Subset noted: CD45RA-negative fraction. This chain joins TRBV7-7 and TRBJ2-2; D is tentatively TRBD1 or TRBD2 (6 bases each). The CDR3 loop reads CASSFGGTTGELFF. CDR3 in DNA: TGTGCCAGCAGCTTTGGGGGGACAACCGGGGAGCTGTTTTTT.